This record concerns one T cell receptor beta chain sequence. This sample is part of a study of PD-L1 blockade in urothelial cancer. As for the study in general: The number of prior chemotherapy regimens per patient was 0 to 3.

Added to each PCR by spiking were synthetic TCR analog templates. Clones were sequenced by immunoSEQ multiplex PCR, and TCRdb holds only the in-frame ones, with some missing. This table has fewer than 45,000 clones, approximately 34% appearing once. The J segment lost 2 bases and the V segment lost 5 bases, leaving 6 bases of the junction unmatched. Per the germline V gene, CDR1 is LNHNV and CDR2 is YYDKDF (reference sequence). The CDR3 is 15 amino acids. The TCR sequence derives from a man in his fifties or sixties with urothelial cancer. The chain uses TRBV15 and TRBJ2-1, with 7 bases lining up with TRBD2. The material was tumor tissue, obtained before atezolizumab (anti-PD-L1) treatment. The CDR3 protein is CATSLSGQAYNEQFF. CDR3 DNA: TGTGCCACCAGCCTTAGCGGGCAGGCCTACAATGAGCAGTTCTTC.